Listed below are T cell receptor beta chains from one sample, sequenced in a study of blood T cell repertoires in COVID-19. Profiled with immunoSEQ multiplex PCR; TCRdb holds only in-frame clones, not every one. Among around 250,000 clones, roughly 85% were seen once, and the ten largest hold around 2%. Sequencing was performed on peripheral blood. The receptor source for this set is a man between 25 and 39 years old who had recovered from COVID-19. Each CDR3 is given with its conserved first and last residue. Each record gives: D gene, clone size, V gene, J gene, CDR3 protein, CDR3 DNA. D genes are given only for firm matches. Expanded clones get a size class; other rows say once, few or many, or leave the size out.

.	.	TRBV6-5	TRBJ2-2	CASSPRDTGELFF	TGTGCCAGCAGTCCCCGGGACACCGGGGAGCTGTTTTTT
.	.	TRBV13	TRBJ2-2	CASSLEQGPGELFF	TGTGCCAGCAGCTTAGAACAGGGTCCCGGGGAGCTGTTTTTT
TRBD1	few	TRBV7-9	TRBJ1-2	CASSLVAAGGNYGYTF	TGTGCCAGCAGCTTAGTTGCGGCAGGGGGTAACTATGGCTACACCTTC
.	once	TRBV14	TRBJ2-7	CASSQGGPEQYF	TGTGCCAGCAGCCAAGGAGGGCCCGAGCAGTACTTC
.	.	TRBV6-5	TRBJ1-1	CASSRGQTNTEAFF	TGTGCCAGCAGCCGCGGACAGACGAACACTGAAGCTTTCTTT
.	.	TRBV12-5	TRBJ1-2	CASGLARARSDGYTF	TGTGCTAGTGGTTTAGCCAGGGCCCGGTCGGATGGCTACACCTTC
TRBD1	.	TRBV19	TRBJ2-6	CASSIAGGSGANVLTF	TGTGCCAGTAGTATTGCAGGGGGCTCTGGGGCCAACGTCCTGACTTTC
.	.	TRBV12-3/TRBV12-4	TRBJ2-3	CASSFQGTDTQYF	TGTGCCAGCAGTTTCCAGGGGACAGATACGCAGTATTTT
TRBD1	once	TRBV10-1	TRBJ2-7	CASSESGDSRHEQYF	TGCGCCAGCAGTGAGTCGGGGGACAGCCGCCACGAGCAGTACTTC
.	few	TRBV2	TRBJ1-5	CASSERPDPSQPQHF	TGTGCCAGCAGTGAACGTCCAGATCCCAGTCAGCCCCAGCATTTT
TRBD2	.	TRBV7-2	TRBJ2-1	CASSPYSGGVGEQFF	TGTGCCAGCAGCCCTTACAGCGGGGGCGTGGGTGAGCAGTTCTTC
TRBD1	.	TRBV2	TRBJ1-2	CASSRDRAGYTF	TGTGCCAGCAGTAGGGACAGGGCTGGCTACACCTTC
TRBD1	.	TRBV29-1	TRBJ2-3	CSAVGTGWPDTQYF	TGCAGCGCCGTGGGGACAGGGTGGCCAGATACGCAGTATTTT
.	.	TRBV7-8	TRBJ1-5	CASSLVPPHSSNQPQHF	TGTGCCAGCAGCTTAGTTCCCCCCCACAGCTCCAATCAGCCCCAGCATTTT
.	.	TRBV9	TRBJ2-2	CASSVALAGPYTGELFF	TGTGCCAGCAGCGTAGCCCTCGCGGGACCCTACACCGGGGAGCTGTTTTTT
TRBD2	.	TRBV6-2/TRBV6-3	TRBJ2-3	CASSYLLAGTDTQYF	TGTGCCAGCAGTTACCTACTAGCGGGCACAGATACGCAGTATTTT
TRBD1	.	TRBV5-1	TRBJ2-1	CASSGAGGPGEQFF	TGCGCCAGCAGCGGGGCAGGGGGTCCTGGTGAGCAGTTCTTC
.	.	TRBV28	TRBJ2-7	CASSARAGASYEQYF	TGTGCCAGCAGCGCTAGGGCAGGGGCCTCCTACGAGCAGTACTTC
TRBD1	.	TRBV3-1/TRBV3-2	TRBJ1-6	CASSQKGRGRRTGNSPLHF	TGTGCCAGCAGCCAAAAGGGCAGGGGGCGAAGGACCGGGAATTCACCCCTCCACTTT
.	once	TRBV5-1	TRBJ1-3	CASSDPTRGGNTIYF	TGCGCCAGCAGCGACCCGACAAGGGGAGGAAACACCATATATTTT
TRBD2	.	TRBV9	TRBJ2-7	CASSVVAGAAAYEQYF	TGTGCCAGCAGCGTAGTAGCGGGGGCCGCAGCCTACGAGCAGTACTTC
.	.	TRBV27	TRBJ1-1	CASSLEGGGTEAFF	TGTGCCAGCAGTCTGGAGGGTGGGGGCACTGAAGCTTTCTTT
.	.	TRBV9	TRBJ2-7	CASSATHRGEQYF	TGTGCCAGCAGCGCGACCCACCGAGGCGAGCAGTACTTC
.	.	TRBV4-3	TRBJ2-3	CASSSQPGQRTDTQYF	TGCGCCAGCAGCTCGCAGCCCGGACAGAGAACAGATACGCAGTATTTT
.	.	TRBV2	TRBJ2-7	CASSEGGLSSYEQYF	TGTGCCAGCAGTGAAGGGGGCCTAAGCTCCTACGAGCAGTACTTC
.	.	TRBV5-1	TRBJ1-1	CASSFRRQPNTEAFF	TGCGCCAGCAGCTTTCGCCGACAGCCGAACACTGAAGCTTTCTTT
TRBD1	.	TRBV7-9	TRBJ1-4	CASSRRGTENEKLFF	TGTGCCAGCAGTCGACGGGGGACAGAAAACGAAAAACTGTTTTTT
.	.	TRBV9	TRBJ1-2	CASSVSQDYGYTF	TGTGCCAGCAGCGTCTCGCAGGACTATGGCTACACCTTC
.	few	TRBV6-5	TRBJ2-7	CASTRGNEQYF	TGTGCCAGCACCCGGGGGAACGAGCAGTACTTC
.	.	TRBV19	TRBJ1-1	CASRYIGVTEAFF	TGTGCCAGTAGGTATATAGGGGTTACTGAAGCTTTCTTT
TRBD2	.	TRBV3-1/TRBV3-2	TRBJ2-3	CASSHSPSGVSTDTQYF	TGTGCCAGCAGCCATTCCCCTAGCGGGGTTAGCACAGATACGCAGTATTTT
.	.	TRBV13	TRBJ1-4	CASSSTGVGNEKLFF	TGTGCCAGCAGCTCCACGGGGGTAGGTAATGAAAAACTGTTTTTT
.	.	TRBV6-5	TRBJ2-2	CASKDSINTGELFF	TGTGCCAGCAAGGACTCGATAAACACCGGGGAGCTGTTTTTT
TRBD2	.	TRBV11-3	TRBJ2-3	CASSQGLAIEDTQYF	TGTGCCAGCAGCCAGGGACTAGCTATAGAAGATACGCAGTATTTT
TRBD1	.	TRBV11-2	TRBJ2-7	CASREQGPSYEQYF	TGTGCCAGCAGAGAACAGGGGCCTTCCTACGAGCAGTACTTC
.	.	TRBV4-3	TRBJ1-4	CASSQEPRRHEKLFF	TGCGCCAGCAGCCAGGAACCCCGGAGGCATGAAAAACTGTTTTTT
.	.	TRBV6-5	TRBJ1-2	CASSSPTGPNYGYTF	TGTGCCAGCAGTTCCCCCACAGGGCCGAACTATGGCTACACCTTC
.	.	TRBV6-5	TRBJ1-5	CASKFERNQPQHF	TGTGCCAGCAAGTTTGAGCGCAATCAGCCCCAGCATTTT
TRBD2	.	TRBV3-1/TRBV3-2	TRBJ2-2	CASSPLAGEITGELFF	TGTGCCAGCAGCCCGCTAGCGGGGGAGATTACCGGGGAGCTGTTTTTT
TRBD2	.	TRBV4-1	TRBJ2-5	CASSPSGSGGPETQYF	TGCGCCAGCAGCCCTTCGGGTAGCGGGGGGCCCGAGACCCAGTACTTC
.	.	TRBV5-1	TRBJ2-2	CASRQTVGTGELFF	TGCGCCAGCAGGCAGACTGTGGGCACCGGGGAGCTGTTTTTT
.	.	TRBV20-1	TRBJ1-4	CSASQGNEKLFF	TGCAGTGCTAGTCAGGGTAATGAAAAACTGTTTTTT
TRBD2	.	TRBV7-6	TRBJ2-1	CASSLIAGNNNEQFF	TGTGCCAGCAGCTTAATAGCGGGGAATAACAATGAGCAGTTCTTC
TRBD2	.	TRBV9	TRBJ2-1	CASSVLSGVYNEQFF	TGTGCCAGCAGCGTTCTAAGCGGGGTGTACAATGAGCAGTTCTTC
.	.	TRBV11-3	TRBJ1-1	CASGGSPTEAFF	TGTGCCAGCGGCGGATCTCCTACTGAAGCTTTCTTT
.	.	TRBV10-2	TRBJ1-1	CASSPFYGRGTEAFF	TGCGCCAGCAGTCCCTTTTATGGGCGTGGGACTGAAGCTTTCTTT
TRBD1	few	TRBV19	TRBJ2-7	CASSIGDRGFKYEQYF	TGTGCCAGTAGTATAGGCGACAGGGGATTCAAATACGAGCAGTACTTC
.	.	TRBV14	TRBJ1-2	CASSQEQNYGYTF	TGTGCCAGCAGCCAAGAACAGAACTATGGCTACACCTTC
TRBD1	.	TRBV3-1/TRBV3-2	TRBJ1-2	CASSQDRTGIKNYGYTF	TGTGCCAGCAGCCAAGATCGGACAGGGATTAAGAACTATGGCTACACCTTC
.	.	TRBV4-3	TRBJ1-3	CASSQDGGLGSGNTIYF	TGCGCCAGCAGCCAAGACGGTGGGTTGGGCAGCGGAAACACCATATATTTT